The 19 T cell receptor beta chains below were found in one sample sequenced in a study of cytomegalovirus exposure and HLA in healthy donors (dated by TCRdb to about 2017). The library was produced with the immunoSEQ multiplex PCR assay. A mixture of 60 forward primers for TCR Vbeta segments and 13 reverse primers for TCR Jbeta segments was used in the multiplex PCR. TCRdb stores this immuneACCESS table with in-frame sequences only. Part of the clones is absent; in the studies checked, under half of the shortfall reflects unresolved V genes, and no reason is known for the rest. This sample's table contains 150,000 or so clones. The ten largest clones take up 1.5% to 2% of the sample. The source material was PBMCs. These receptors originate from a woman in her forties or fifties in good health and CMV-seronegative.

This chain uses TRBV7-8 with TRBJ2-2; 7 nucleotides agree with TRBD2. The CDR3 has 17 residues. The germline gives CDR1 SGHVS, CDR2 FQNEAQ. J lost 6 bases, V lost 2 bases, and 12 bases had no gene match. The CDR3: CASSLRTNGRKSGELFF. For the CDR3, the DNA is TGTGCCAGCAGCTTAAGGACTAACGGGAGGAAATCCGGGGAGCTGTTTTTT. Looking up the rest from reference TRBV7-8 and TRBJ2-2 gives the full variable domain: GAGVSQSPRYKVAKRGQDVALRCDPISGHVSLFWYQQALGQGPEFLTYFQNEAQLDKSGLPSDRFFAERPEGSVSTLKIQRTQQEDSAVYLCASSLRTNGRKSGELFFGEGSRLTVL.

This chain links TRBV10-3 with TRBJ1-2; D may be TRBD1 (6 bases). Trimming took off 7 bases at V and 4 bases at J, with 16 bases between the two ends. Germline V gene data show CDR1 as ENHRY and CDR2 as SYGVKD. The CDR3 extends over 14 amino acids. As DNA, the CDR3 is TGTGCCATCACAATCCAGGGGTTTGGCTATGGCTACACCTTC. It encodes CAITIQGFGYGYTF.

The CDR3 region has the DNA TGTGCCAGCGTTGGACAGAACTATGGCTACACCTTC. Translation gives CASVGQNYGYTF. This sequence joins TRBV6-5 and TRBJ1-2, with D perhaps TRBD1 (6 bases). The CDR3 loop spans 12 amino acids. Germline V gives CDR1 MNHEY, CDR2 SVGAGI. V lost 8 bases, J lost 2 bases, and 9 bases lay in between.

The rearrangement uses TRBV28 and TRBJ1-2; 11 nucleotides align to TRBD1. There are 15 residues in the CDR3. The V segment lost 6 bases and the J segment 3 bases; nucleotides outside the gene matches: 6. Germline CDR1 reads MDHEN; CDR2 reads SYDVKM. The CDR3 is CASRWDRGTDYGYTF. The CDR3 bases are TGTGCCAGCAGATGGGACAGGGGGACTGACTATGGCTACACCTTC.

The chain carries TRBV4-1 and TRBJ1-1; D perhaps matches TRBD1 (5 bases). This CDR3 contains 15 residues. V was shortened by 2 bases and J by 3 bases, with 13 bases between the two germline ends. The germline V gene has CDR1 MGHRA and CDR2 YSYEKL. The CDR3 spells CASSQRGGFDTEAFF. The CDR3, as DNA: TGCGCCAGCAGCCAACGGGGGGGGTTTGACACTGAAGCTTTCTTT.

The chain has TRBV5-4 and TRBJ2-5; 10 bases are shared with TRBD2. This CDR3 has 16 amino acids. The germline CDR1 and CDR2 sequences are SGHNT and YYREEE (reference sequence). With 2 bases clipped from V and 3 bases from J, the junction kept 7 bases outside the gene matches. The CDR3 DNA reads TGTGCCAGCAGCTTCGGGCCTAGCGGGGGTAAAGAGACCCAGTACTTC. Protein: CASSFGPSGGKETQYF.

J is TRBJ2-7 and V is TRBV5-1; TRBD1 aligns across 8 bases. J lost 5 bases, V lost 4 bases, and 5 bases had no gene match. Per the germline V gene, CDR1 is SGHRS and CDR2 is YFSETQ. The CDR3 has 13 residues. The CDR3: CASSQTGENEQYF. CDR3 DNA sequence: TGCGCCAGCAGCCAGACAGGGGAGAACGAGCAGTACTTC. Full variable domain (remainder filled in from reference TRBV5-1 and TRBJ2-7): KAGVTQTPRYLIKTRGQQVTLSCSPISGHRSVSWYQQTPGQGLQFLFEYFSETQRNKGNFPGRFSGRQFSNSRSEMNVSTLELGDSALYLCASSQTGENEQYFGPGTRLTVT.

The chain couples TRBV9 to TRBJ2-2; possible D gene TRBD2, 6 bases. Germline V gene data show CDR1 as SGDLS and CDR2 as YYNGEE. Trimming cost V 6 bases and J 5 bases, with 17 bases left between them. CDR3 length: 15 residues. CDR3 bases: TGTGCCAGCACAGATCTGGGAGGCAAAACCGGGGAGCTGTTTTTT. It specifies CASTDLGGKTGELFF.

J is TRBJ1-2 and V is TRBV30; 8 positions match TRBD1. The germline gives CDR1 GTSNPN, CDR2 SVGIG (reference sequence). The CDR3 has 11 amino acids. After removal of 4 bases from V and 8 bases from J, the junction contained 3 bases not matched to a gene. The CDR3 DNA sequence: TGTGCCTGGATGGGGACAGGAGGCTACACCTTC. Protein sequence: CAWMGTGGYTF.

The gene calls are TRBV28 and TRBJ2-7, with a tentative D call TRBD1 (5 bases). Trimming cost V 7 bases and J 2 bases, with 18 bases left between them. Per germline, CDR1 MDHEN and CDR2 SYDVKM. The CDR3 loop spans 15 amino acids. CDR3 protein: CASTFRGRSAYEQYF. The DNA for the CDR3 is TGTGCCAGCACCTTTAGGGGTAGAAGCGCCTACGAGCAGTACTTC.

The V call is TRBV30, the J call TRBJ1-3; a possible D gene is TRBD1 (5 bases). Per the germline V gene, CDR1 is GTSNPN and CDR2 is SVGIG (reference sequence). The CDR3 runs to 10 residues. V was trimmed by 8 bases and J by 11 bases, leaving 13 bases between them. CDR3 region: CALPGRAIYF. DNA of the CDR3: TGTGCCCTACCAGGGAGGGCCATATATTTT.

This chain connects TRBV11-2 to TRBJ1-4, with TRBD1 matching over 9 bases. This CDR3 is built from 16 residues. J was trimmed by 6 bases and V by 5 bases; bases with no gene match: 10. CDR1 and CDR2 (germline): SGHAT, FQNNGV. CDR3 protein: CASSRNTGGLYEKLFF. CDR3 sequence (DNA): TGTGCCAGCAGCCGAAATACAGGGGGCTTGTATGAAAAACTGTTTTTT.

CDR3 bases: TGCGCCAGCAGTGGACAGGCGGGGACTGAAGCTTTCTTT. Amino acid sequence: CASSGQAGTEAFF. This chain joins TRBV4-1 and TRBJ1-1, with TRBD1 matching over 7 bases. V dropped 6 bases and J dropped 5; count of bases not matched to a gene: 6. Per the germline V gene, CDR1 is MGHRA and CDR2 is YSYEKL. CDR3 length: 13 residues.

Here the CDR3 reads CASSGGGVHNSPLHF. CDR3 nucleotides: TGTGCCAGCAGCGGCGGGGGGGTCCATAATTCACCCCTCCACTTT. J is TRBJ1-6 and V is TRBV9; maybe TRBD1 (5 bases). CDR3 length: 15 residues. CDR1 SGDLS and CDR2 YYNGEE come from the germline V gene. Trimming took off 3 bases at V and 5 bases at J, with 12 bases between the two ends. Filled out from reference TRBV9 and TRBJ1-6, the complete variable domain reads DSGVTQTPKHLITATGQRVTLRCSPRSGDLSVYWYQQSLDQGLQFLIQYYNGEERAKGNILERFSAQQFPDLHSELNLSSLELGDSALYFCASSGGGVHNSPLHFGNGTRLTVT.

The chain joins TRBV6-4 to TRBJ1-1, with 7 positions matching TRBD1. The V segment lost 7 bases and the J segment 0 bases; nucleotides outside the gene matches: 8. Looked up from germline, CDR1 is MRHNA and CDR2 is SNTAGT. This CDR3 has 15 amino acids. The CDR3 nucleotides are TGTGCCAGCACGGGGGTAACAGGGGTGAACACTGAAGCTTTCTTT. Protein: CASTGVTGVNTEAFF.

CDR3 protein: CASSQVRFGGLNEQFF. CDR3 nucleotides: TGCGCCAGCAGCCAAGTGCGGTTTGGAGGGTTGAATGAGCAGTTCTTC. The chain employs TRBV4-1 and TRBJ2-1; TRBD2 might be the D (6 bases). Per germline, CDR1 MGHRA and CDR2 YSYEKL. V lost 1 base to trimming and J lost 7 bases, with 17 bases between them. The length of the CDR3 is 16 residues.

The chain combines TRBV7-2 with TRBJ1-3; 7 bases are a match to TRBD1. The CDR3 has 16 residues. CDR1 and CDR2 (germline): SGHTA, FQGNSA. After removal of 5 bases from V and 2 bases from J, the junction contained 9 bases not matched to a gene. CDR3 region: CASSGNRGSAGNTIYF. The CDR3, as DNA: TGTGCCAGCAGCGGCAACAGGGGTTCCGCTGGAAACACCATATATTTT.

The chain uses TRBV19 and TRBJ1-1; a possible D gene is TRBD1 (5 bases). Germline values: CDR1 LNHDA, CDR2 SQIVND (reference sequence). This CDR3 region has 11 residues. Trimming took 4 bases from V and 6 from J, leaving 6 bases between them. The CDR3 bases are TGTGCCAGTAGTAAGGGGTCTGAAGCTTTCTTT. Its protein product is CASSKGSEAFF.

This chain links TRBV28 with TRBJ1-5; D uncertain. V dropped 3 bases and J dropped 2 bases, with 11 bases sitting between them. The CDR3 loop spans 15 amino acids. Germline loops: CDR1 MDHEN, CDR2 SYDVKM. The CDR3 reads CASSLGGRGNQPQHF. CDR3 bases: TGTGCCAGCAGTTTGGGAGGACGGGGCAATCAGCCCCAGCATTTT.